The next 23 T cell receptor beta chains were all read from a single sample in a study of CD8+ T cells in alopecia areata (dated by TCRdb to the late 2010s). The treatment or condition label for this specimen denotes: oral pan-JAK inhibitor, 5-10 mg twice daily. Library preparation used the immunoSEQ multiplex PCR assay. RNA was extracted from all samples and reverse transcribed into cDNA as template for TCR sequencing. The immuneACCESS repertoire file appears here via TCRdb, limited to in-frame rearrangements. These files lack a portion of the clones; in checked studies, under half of the deficit traces to unresolved V genes, and the cause of the others is not known. Counted in this sample were about 200,000 clones; around two fifths of them appeared once. The ten largest clones take up just under 0.5% of the sample. The source material was CD4+ T cells sorted from blood, sampled between weeks 30 and 35, from a patient treated with tofacitinib. The origin of the receptors is a human donor with alopecia areata.

This clone was recorded only once. The rearrangement uses TRBV6-5 and TRBJ1-2; tentatively, D is TRBD1 (6 bases). The CDR3 length is 13 residues. Deletions cut 6 bases from V and 8 bases from J, with 16 bases between. Germline-derived CDR1 and CDR2 are MNHEY and SVGAGI. The CDR3 region is CASRLIQGKGYTF. DNA for the CDR3: TGTGCCAGCAGACTAATTCAGGGGAAAGGCTACACCTTC.

The chain uses TRBV30 and TRBJ2-7; 9 bases are shared with TRBD2. The junction had 7 bases not matched to a gene; V was cut back by 2 bases and J by 2 bases. Germline V gene lookup returns CDR1 GTSNPN and CDR2 SVGIG (reference sequence). This CDR3 spans 15 amino acids. The CDR3 reads CAWSLKTSGTYEQYF. The CDR3 DNA follows: TGTGCCTGGAGTTTGAAGACTAGCGGAACCTACGAGCAGTACTTC.

The DNA for the CDR3 is TGTGCCAGCAGCTGGGCCGAGACCCAGTACTTC. It specifies CASSWAETQYF. V gene TRBV5-6 combines with J gene TRBJ2-5; no reliable D call. V was cut by 3 bases and J by 5 bases, with 5 bases left in between. Germline-derived CDR1 and CDR2 are SGHDT and YYEEEE. The CDR3 length is 11 residues. Drawing the rest from reference TRBV5-6 and TRBJ2-5, the complete variable domain is DAGVTQSPTHLIKTRGQQVTLRCSPKSGHDTVSWYQQALGQGPQFIFQYYEEEERQRGNFPDRFSGHQFPNYSSELNVNALLLGDSALYLCASSWAETQYFGPGTRLLVL.

This clone was counted only a few times. V gene TRBV7-9 combines with J gene TRBJ1-1; D is uncertain. Per the germline V gene, CDR1 is SEHNR and CDR2 is FQNEAQ (reference sequence). Trimming stripped 5 bases from V and 1 base from J, with 17 bases between. The CDR3 sequence is 16 residues long. CDR3 in DNA: TGTGCCAGCAGCCGAAACTTTGGGCTATCGAACACTGAAGCTTTCTTT. This codes for CASSRNFGLSNTEAFF.

In this sample, this clone turned up a few times. The chain recombines TRBV2 with TRBJ2-6; D not resolved. The V gene's germline CDR1 is SNHLY and CDR2 FYNNEI. Trimming took 7 bases from V and 2 from J, leaving 6 bases between them. This CDR3 contains 13 residues. The CDR3: CASTWTGANVLTF. The CDR3 DNA reads as TGTGCCAGCACCTGGACTGGGGCCAACGTCCTGACTTTC.

This clone was observed once. The chain has TRBV7-8 and TRBJ1-2; D is possibly TRBD1 (5 bases). CDR3 length: 14 amino acids. Trimming removed 5 bases from V and 4 bases from J, with 14 bases in between. Per the germline V gene, CDR1 is SGHVS and CDR2 is FQNEAQ. The chain's CDR3 is CASSPRRGFYGYTF. CDR3 sequence (DNA): TGTGCCAGCAGCCCCCGCCGGGGCTTCTATGGCTACACCTTC.

V and J are TRBV5-1 and TRBJ2-1; maybe TRBD1 (6 bases). Germline V gives CDR1 SGHRS, CDR2 YFSETQ. The CDR3 sequence is 13 residues long. Trimming took off 3 bases at V and 10 bases at J, with 14 bases between the two ends. The CDR3 region is CASSSGTSGEQFF. CDR3 DNA sequence: TGCGCCAGCAGCTCCGGGACATCAGGGGAGCAGTTCTTC.

The chain is built from TRBV4-2 and TRBJ2-2; 8 bases match TRBD1. The CDR3 is 17 residues long. The V and J ends lost 0 bases and 5 bases, in that order; junction bases with no gene match: 8. Germline-derived CDR1 and CDR2 are LGHNA and YNFKEQ. In DNA, the CDR3 is TGTGCCAGCAGCCAAGATACCAGGGGGCTAATAACCGGGGAGCTGTTTTTT. Residues: CASSQDTRGLITGELFF.

V gene TRBV30 combines with J gene TRBJ2-7; 9 bases line up with TRBD1. V lost 5 bases, J lost 3 bases, and 8 bases stayed unmatched. Germline CDR1 reads GTSNPN; CDR2 reads SVGIG (reference sequence). The CDR3 sequence is 14 residues long. CDR3 residues: CAWSLRDRDYEQYF. The DNA for the CDR3 is TGTGCCTGGTCCCTCCGGGACAGGGACTACGAGCAGTACTTC.

This clone was found a few times. V and J are TRBV29-1 and TRBJ2-4; D assignment may be TRBD1 or TRBD2 (5 bases each). The CDR3 totals 13 residues. Germline CDR1 reads SQVTM; CDR2 reads ANQGSEA. V was shortened by 2 bases and J by 6 bases, with 11 bases between the two germline ends. CDR3 region: CSVELSGPNIQYF. In DNA form, the CDR3 reads TGCAGCGTTGAACTGTCGGGGCCAAACATTCAGTACTTC.

The chain is built from TRBV5-4 and TRBJ1-2; D is unresolved. Trimming stripped 1 base from V and 0 bases from J, with 10 bases between. CDR1 and CDR2 (germline): SGHNT, YYREEE (reference sequence). CDR3 length: 15 residues. The CDR3 loop reads CASSLLSDANYGYTF. The DNA of the CDR3 is TGTGCCAGCAGCTTGCTGTCAGATGCTAACTATGGCTACACCTTC.

This clone was seen only a few times. The chain uses TRBV5-1 and TRBJ1-4, with TRBD1 matching 8 bases. After removal of 0 bases from V and 5 bases from J, the junction contained 0 bases not matched to a gene. Germline lookup yields CDR1 SGHRS and CDR2 YFSETQ. The CDR3 totals 14 residues. CDR3 sequence (DNA): TGCGCCAGCAGCTTGGACAGGGGGAATGAAAAACTGTTTTTT. Protein sequence: CASSLDRGNEKLFF.

V and J are TRBV5-1 and TRBJ2-6; D is possibly TRBD2 (5 bases). The CDR3 covers 15 residues. Germline CDR1 SGHRS, CDR2 YFSETQ. V was clipped by 4 bases and J by 4 bases, with 12 bases between them. Here the CDR3 reads CASSQAGGGANVLTF. The CDR3 DNA follows: TGCGCCAGCAGCCAGGCGGGCGGCGGGGCCAACGTCCTGACTTTC. Using reference TRBV5-1 and TRBJ2-6 for the parts outside the CDR3, the full variable domain is KAGVTQTPRYLIKTRGQQVTLSCSPISGHRSVSWYQQTPGQGLQFLFEYFSETQRNKGNFPGRFSGRQFSNSRSEMNVSTLELGDSALYLCASSQAGGGANVLTFGAGSRLTVL.

This clone turned up a few times. The rearrangement joins TRBV27 to TRBJ2-5, with D maybe TRBD2 (6 bases). CDR3 length: 13 amino acids. The ends were cut back, 7 bases at V and 4 bases at J, with 13 bases in the middle. From germline, CDR1 is MNHEY and CDR2 SMNVEV (reference sequence). The CDR3 DNA sequence: TGTGCCAGCACGCGGGGAAGCGGAGAGACCCAGTACTTC. Protein product: CASTRGSGETQYF.

The rearrangement uses TRBV5-4 and TRBJ2-7; the match to TRBD2 covers 7 bases. In germline, CDR1 is SGHNT, CDR2 YYREEE (reference sequence). This CDR3 contains 14 residues. V gave up 4 bases and J gave up 6 bases; unmatched junction bases: 10. The CDR3 DNA is TGTGCCAGCAGCCCCGGACTGGGGGGGAGCGAGCAGTACTTC. The encoded protein is CASSPGLGGSEQYF. The whole variable domain, remainder taken from reference TRBV5-4 and TRBJ2-7, is ETGVTQSPTHLIKTRGQQVTLRCSSQSGHNTVSWYQQALGQGPQFIFQYYREEENGRGNFPPRFSGLQFPNYSSELNVNALELDDSALYLCASSPGLGGSEQYFGPGTRLTVT.

This clone has more than one count but fewer than ten. The V call is TRBV5-1, the J call TRBJ2-1; 16 nucleotides agree with TRBD2. The V gene end was trimmed by 4 bases and the J gene end by 8 bases; junction bases not matched to a gene: 6. This CDR3 is built from 16 residues. Germline V gene lookup returns CDR1 SGHRS and CDR2 YFSETQ. The CDR3 DNA reads as TGCGCCAGCAGCCGCGGGACTAGCGGGGGGGCTGATGAGCAGTTCTTC. It is translated as CASSRGTSGGADEQFF.

The chain is built from TRBV7-9 and TRBJ2-2; D possibly matches TRBD1 or TRBD2 (5 bases each). The CDR3 loop spans 16 amino acids. V lost 7 bases, J lost 4 bases, and 19 bases lay in between. CDR1 is SEHNR, CDR2 FQNEAQ, per germline (reference sequence). In DNA, the CDR3 is TGTGCCAGCACCCCGGGACGCCGTCCCGGCACCGGGGAGCTGTTTTTT. Encoded protein: CASTPGRRPGTGELFF.

This clone was recorded a few times. The V call is TRBV6-1, the J call TRBJ1-1; D might be TRBD1 (5 bases). V lost 3 bases and J lost 6, with 14 bases in between. Germline V gene data show CDR1 as MNHNS and CDR2 as SASEGT. The CDR3 is made up of 14 amino acids. CDR3 in amino acids: CASSDRGARAEAFF. The CDR3 coding sequence is TGTGCCAGCAGTGATCGCGGGGCGAGGGCTGAAGCTTTCTTT.

The rearrangement joins TRBV7-2 to TRBJ2-3; D is ambiguous. The V end lost 5 bases, the J end lost 0 bases, and 3 bases lay between the germline ends. This CDR3 contains 12 residues. The V gene's germline CDR1 is SGHTA and CDR2 FQGNSA. CDR3 nucleotides: TGTGCCAGCAGCAGTAGCACAGATACGCAGTATTTT. This encodes CASSSSTDTQYF.

The chain recombines TRBV2 with TRBJ1-1; D is possibly TRBD1 (5 bases). The length of the CDR3 is 13 residues. The germline CDR1 and CDR2 sequences are SNHLY and FYNNEI. Trimming shortened V by 7 bases and J by 0 bases, and 9 bases separated the two germline ends. The CDR3 protein is CASKQDMNTEAFF. CDR3 nucleotides: TGTGCCAGCAAACAGGATATGAACACTGAAGCTTTCTTT.

The V gene is TRBV10-3, the J gene TRBJ1-2; D possibly corresponds to TRBD1 (5 bases). The length of the CDR3 is 13 residues. Per germline, CDR1 ENHRY and CDR2 SYGVKD. With 4 bases removed from V and 3 bases from J, the gap between germline ends came to 9 bases. The DNA of the CDR3 is TGTGCCATCAGTGTGGGGGGAGACTATGGCTACACCTTC. Translated, it gives CAISVGGDYGYTF.

V usage is TRBV30 and J usage is TRBJ1-1; D gene uncertain. The V and J ends lost 0 bases and 11 bases respectively, with 10 bases between them. There are 11 residues in the CDR3. The germline V gene encodes CDR1 GTSNPN and CDR2 SVGIG (reference sequence). CDR3 in DNA: TGTGCCTGGAGTGTGTCCCTCGGGGCTTTCTTT. It translates to CAWSVSLGAFF. The variable domain in full, with the rest retrieved from reference TRBV30 and TRBJ1-1, is SQTIHQWPATLVQPVGSPLSLECTVEGTSNPNLYWYRQAAGRGLQLLFYSVGIGQISSEVPQNLSASRPQDRQFILSSKKLLLSDSGFYLCAWSVSLGAFFGQGTRLTVV.

The chain has TRBV7-2 and TRBJ2-2; D is perhaps TRBD2 (5 bases). V was pared by 0 bases and J by 8 bases, with 7 bases between. Germline CDR1 reads SGHTA; CDR2 reads FQGNSA. This CDR3 region has 13 residues. The CDR3 region has the DNA TGTGCCAGCAGCTTAGCGCTAGCAGGGGAGCTGTTTTTT. Encoded protein: CASSLALAGELFF.